Listed below are T cell receptor beta chains from one sample, sequenced in a study of cytomegalovirus exposure and HLA in healthy donors. The table came from immunoSEQ multiplex PCR; TCRdb's copy has only in-frame clones and leaves some out. This sample carries approximately 150,000 clones, roughly 80% of them seen once, and the ten largest clones take 5.5% to 6%. Material: PBMCs. The source is a man aged 25 to 40 in good health and CMV-seropositive. Both conserved end residues are part of each CDR3. A D gene is named only where the DNA matches it firmly. The size of a clone is reported for some rows only, either as once, few or many, or as a class for expanded clones.

d_gene	v_gene	abundance	j_gene	CDR3nt	CDR3aa
TRBD2	TRBV7-7	.	TRBJ2-5	TGTGCCAGCAGCCCCGAACTAGCGGGGGAAGAGACCCAGTACTTC	CASSPELAGEETQYF
.	TRBV19	.	TRBJ1-1	TGTGCCAGTAGTGACAGTTACACTGAAGCTTTCTTT	CASSDSYTEAFF
TRBD1	TRBV29-1	.	TRBJ1-1	TGCAGCGTCCACGACAGGGTGAACACTGAAGCTTTCTTT	CSVHDRVNTEAFF
.	TRBV7-9	.	TRBJ2-5	TGTGCCAGCAGTCCGGCCTCTCTGGACAGTCCGGGGAAAGAGACCCAGTACTTC	CASSPASLDSPGKETQYF
.	TRBV7-6	once	TRBJ2-2	TGTGCCAGCAGCCCGCTCGGTGGGGAGCTGTTTTTT	CASSPLGGELFF
TRBD1	TRBV4-1	.	TRBJ2-1	TGCGCCAGCAGCCCTCCGGGGACAGGTCACAATGAGCAGTTCTTC	CASSPPGTGHNEQFF
.	TRBV10-3	.	TRBJ2-7	TGTGCCATCAGTGGACGGGACTCCCGCTCCTACGAGCAGTACTTC	CAISGRDSRSYEQYF
TRBD1	TRBV2	.	TRBJ1-3	TGTGCCAGCAGTGAAAAGGGGACAGCCTTCTCTGGAAACACCATATATTTT	CASSEKGTAFSGNTIYF
TRBD2	TRBV9	.	TRBJ2-2	TGTGCCAGCAGCGTAGGACTAGCCACCACCGGGGAGCTGTTTTTT	CASSVGLATTGELFF
.	TRBV5-4	.	TRBJ2-4	TGTGCCAGCAGCCATACAGGGAGCGGAGACATTCAGTACTTC	CASSHTGSGDIQYF
.	TRBV7-2	.	TRBJ2-7	TGTGCCAGCAGCTTACACCTAGCGAACGAGCAGTACTTC	CASSLHLANEQYF
.	TRBV6-6	.	TRBJ2-7	TGTGCCAGCAGTTACGCACAGGCTTATAGCTCCTACGAGCAGTACTTC	CASSYAQAYSSYEQYF
TRBD1	TRBV15	few	TRBJ2-5	TGTGCCACCAGCAGAGACTCCCCAGGGGGCGCAGAGACCCAGTACTTC	CATSRDSPGGAETQYF
TRBD1	TRBV28	.	TRBJ1-5	TGTGCCAGCAGTCTGGACAGGGAGGGTCAGCCCCAGCATTTT	CASSLDREGQPQHF
.	TRBV29-1	.	TRBJ1-1	TGCAGCGTTGAGGGGCGGATCCGGTACACTGAAGCTTTCTTT	CSVEGRIRYTEAFF
TRBD1	TRBV7-8	.	TRBJ1-2	TGTGCCAGCAGCCGGGCCGGGACAGGGGCTAACTATGGCTACACCTTC	CASSRAGTGANYGYTF
.	TRBV2	.	TRBJ2-2	TGTGCCAGCACGAGCACCGGGGAGCTGTTTTTT	CASTSTGELFF
.	TRBV7-8	.	TRBJ1-2	TGTGCCACAGAAGCGGGAGGCTACACCTTC	CATEAGGYTF
.	TRBV6-1	.	TRBJ1-1	TGTGCCAGCAGTTTCGTCGGAGGGCGCACTGAAGCTTTCTTT	CASSFVGGRTEAFF
.	TRBV4-3	few	TRBJ1-3	TGCGCCAGCAGCCAAGTGGGAGGGTTCTCTGGAAACACCATATATTTT	CASSQVGGFSGNTIYF
.	TRBV2	.	TRBJ1-1	TGTGCCAGCAGGGTGCGGGACGGGGACACTGAAGCTTTCTTT	CASRVRDGDTEAFF
.	TRBV14	.	TRBJ2-5	TGTGCCAGCAGCCGGAGTAGCGGAATAGAGACCCAGTACTTC	CASSRSSGIETQYF
.	TRBV27	.	TRBJ1-3	TGTGCCAGCAGTTCTAATCCCTGGACACTTTCTGGAAACACCATATATTTT	CASSSNPWTLSGNTIYF
TRBD2	TRBV6-1	.	TRBJ2-7	TGTGCCAGCACCGAACAGGCTAGCGGATCCTACGAGCAGTACTTC	CASTEQASGSYEQYF
.	TRBV27	once	TRBJ1-2	TGTGCCAGCAGTGGGGCAGGGCTACCCTATGGCTACACCTTC	CASSGAGLPYGYTF
.	TRBV19	.	TRBJ2-7	TGTGCCAGTAGTATCTTTTTCAGGGGGGATTACGAGCAGTACTTC	CASSIFFRGDYEQYF
.	TRBV5-1	.	TRBJ2-7	TGCGCCAGAACTACTTACTTCGAGCAGTACTTC	CARTTYFEQYF
.	TRBV18	.	TRBJ2-1	TGTGCCAGCTCACCGGGAGCGTTGACCTACAATGAGCAGTTCTTC	CASSPGALTYNEQFF
.	TRBV12-5	.	TRBJ2-2	TGTGCTAGTGGGGCCCCCGACTGGGAGCTGTTTTTT	CASGAPDWELFF
.	TRBV5-5	.	TRBJ2-7	TGTGCCAGCAGCACCTCAGGCTACGAGCAGTACTTC	CASSTSGYEQYF
TRBD1	TRBV6-1	.	TRBJ2-3	TGTGCCAGCAGTGAAGTCCCTCCAGGGGGCGAGGGAGATACGCAGTATTTT	CASSEVPPGGEGDTQYF